Presented here are 21 T cell receptor beta chains from one specimen sequenced in a study of blood T cell repertoires in COVID-19. Assay: immunoSEQ multiplex PCR; the TCRdb copy retains only in-frame clones and omits some. The sample yields approximately 400,000 clones, around 87% seen once. Sequenced input: PBMCs or T cells enriched from blood (not recorded which). The receptor source for this set is a man between 25 and 39 years old who had recovered from COVID-19.

The chain couples TRBV6-5 to TRBJ1-5; D is unclear. V lost 6 bases and J 0 bases, leaving 12 bases between the germline ends. Germline loops: CDR1 MNHEY, CDR2 SVGAGI. This CDR3 has 15 amino acids. CDR3 sequence (DNA): TGTGCCAGCAGACCACAACAGTATAGCAATCAGCCCCAGCATTTT. It codes for CASRPQQYSNQPQHF.

This chain uses TRBV19 with TRBJ1-5; maybe TRBD1 (6 bases). The V gene lost 3 bases and the J gene lost 3 bases, with 18 bases spanning the gap. CDR3 size: 17 residues. Germline V gene sequence: CDR1 LNHDA, CDR2 SQIVND (reference sequence). For the CDR3, the DNA is TGTGCCAGTAGTATGCTTCGACAGGCTTTGTCCAATCAGCCCCAGCATTTT. This sequence encodes CASSMLRQALSNQPQHF.

This rearrangement joins TRBV5-4 to TRBJ2-7; TRBD1 matches 8 bases. V was clipped by 1 base and J by 1 base; unmatched bases: 10. The CDR3 runs 17 residues. Germline CDR1 and CDR2: SGHNT and YYREEE (reference sequence). The chain's CDR3 is CASSLPDGGQGSYEQYF. CDR3 nucleotides: TGTGCCAGCAGCTTGCCCGACGGAGGACAGGGATCCTACGAGCAGTACTTC.

The CDR3 loop reads CASSFYRDDATNEKLFF. The CDR3, as DNA: TGTGCCAGCAGCTTCTACAGGGACGATGCAACTAATGAAAAACTGTTTTTT. The V gene is TRBV7-9, the J gene TRBJ1-4, with D tentatively TRBD1 (6 bases). V lost 3 bases to trimming and J lost 0 bases, with 14 bases between them. The CDR3 consists of 17 residues. The V gene's germline CDR1 is SEHNR and CDR2 FQNEAQ (reference sequence).

The CDR3 loop reads CASSREQVNTEAFF. The CDR3 nucleotides are TGCGCCAGCAGCCGAGAACAGGTGAACACTGAAGCTTTCTTT. V is TRBV4-3 and J is TRBJ1-1, with D maybe TRBD1 (5 bases). This CDR3 comprises 14 residues. Trimming took off 4 bases at V and 0 bases at J, with 9 bases between the two ends. Germline V gene sequence: CDR1 LGHNA, CDR2 YSLEER.

This chain connects TRBV21-1 to TRBJ2-1; TRBD1 is the table's D call, not checked against the DNA. TRBV21-1 is annotated as a pseudogene. The CDR3 extends over 14 amino acids. The DNA for the CDR3 is TGTGCCAGCAGCAAGTGGAAACAGGGTGAGGAGCAGTTCTTC. Translation: CASSKWKQGEEQFF.

Points on this clone: Other DNA sequences in the sample encode the same CDR3. The chain has TRBV12-3 or TRBV12-4 and TRBJ1-5; unclear D gene. CDR3 length equals 11 residues. The V gene lost 4 bases and the J gene lost 7 bases, with 5 bases spanning the gap. DNA for the CDR3: TGTGCCAGCAGTTCGGGGCAGCCCCAGCATTTT. It codes for CASSSGQPQHF.

The rearrangement links TRBV6-2 or TRBV6-3 to TRBJ2-1; D gene unclear. Germline assignment: CDR1 MNHEY and CDR2 SVGEGT. This CDR3 region has 14 residues. V lost 0 bases and J 2 bases, leaving 5 bases between the germline ends. CDR3 sequence: CASSYSATYNEQFF. CDR3 nucleotide sequence: TGTGCCAGCAGTTACTCGGCAACCTACAATGAGCAGTTCTTC.

Of note for this clone: Other DNA sequences in this specimen translate into the identical CDR3. The chain carries TRBV5-1 and TRBJ2-2, with a weak D call TRBD1 (6 bases). The CDR3 is 14 amino acids. Trimming removed 3 bases from V and 2 bases from J, with 8 bases in between. Germline CDR1 and CDR2: SGHRS and YFSETQ. The CDR3 sequence: CASSSGQNTGELFF. The CDR3 DNA reads as TGCGCCAGCAGCTCGGGACAAAACACCGGGGAGCTGTTTTTT.

This chain connects TRBV27 to TRBJ1-1, with 10 bases fitting TRBD1. The trim removed 5 bases at V and 7 bases at J, leaving 10 bases unmatched. Germline CDR1 and CDR2: MNHEY and SMNVEV (reference sequence). This CDR3 contains 15 residues. The DNA of the CDR3 is TGTGCCAGCAGTGACCAAGCGGGACAGGGGTTTGAAGCTTTCTTT. It translates to CASSDQAGQGFEAFF.

This chain connects TRBV4-1 to TRBJ1-3, with D possibly TRBD1 on 5 matching bases. V was trimmed by 1 base and J by 4 bases, leaving 11 bases between them. CDR3 length: 15 residues. The germline V gene encodes CDR1 MGHRA and CDR2 YSYEKL. The CDR3 protein is CASSQVMGGGNTIYF. For the CDR3, the DNA is TGCGCCAGCAGCCAAGTAATGGGGGGGGGAAACACCATATATTTT.

This chain connects TRBV6-1 to TRBJ2-5; TRBD2 agrees at 7 bases. Germline V gives CDR1 MNHNS, CDR2 SASEGT. This CDR3 contains 16 residues. Trimming took 3 bases from V and 2 from J; bases not matched to a gene: 9. CDR3 amino acids: CASSERHQRGQETQYF. The DNA for the CDR3 is TGTGCCAGCAGTGAGAGACATCAGCGGGGACAAGAGACCCAGTACTTC.

This chain joins TRBV3-1 (or the pseudogene TRBV3-2) and TRBJ1-6; the D gene is possibly TRBD1 (5 bases). V gave up 0 bases and J gave up 3 bases, with 12 bases separating them. The germline V gene encodes CDR1 LGHDT and CDR2 YNNKEL (reference sequence). The CDR3 length is 17 residues. CDR3 sequence: CASSQEGEGFYNSPLHF. CDR3 sequence (DNA): TGTGCCAGCAGCCAAGAAGGGGAGGGCTTCTATAATTCACCCCTCCACTTT.

The genes are TRBV10-3 and TRBJ2-1; TRBD1 might be the D (5 bases). CDR3 length equals 13 residues. The germline V gene encodes CDR1 ENHRY and CDR2 SYGVKD. Trimming pared 3 bases from V and 8 bases from J, leaving 11 bases between. The CDR3 loop is CAISDPRGDEQFF. CDR3 nucleotide sequence: TGTGCCATCAGTGACCCTAGGGGCGATGAGCAGTTCTTC.

The rearrangement uses TRBV4-1 and TRBJ2-3; the match to TRBD1 covers 9 bases. The CDR3 has 19 amino acids. Losses at the gene ends were 2 bases for V and 0 bases for J; bases not matched to a gene: 12. CDR1 and CDR2 from the germline V gene are MGHRA and YSYEKL. The chain's CDR3 is CASSQTSGTGSLSTDTQYF. Here the CDR3 DNA reads TGCGCCAGCAGCCAAACCTCCGGGACAGGGTCCCTTAGCACAGATACGCAGTATTTT.

The chain is built from TRBV7-9 and TRBJ1-1, with 8 bases lining up with TRBD1. Germline CDR1 reads SEHNR; CDR2 reads FQNEAQ (reference sequence). V lost 5 bases and J lost 5; bases outside the gene matches: 4. The CDR3 runs 13 residues. The CDR3 DNA reads TGTGCCAGCAGCCAGGGGGCCGAGACTGAAGCTTTCTTT. This sequence encodes CASSQGAETEAFF.

The rearrangement links TRBV15 to TRBJ1-5; D is possibly TRBD1 (5 bases). Per the germline V gene, CDR1 is LNHNV and CDR2 is YYDKDF (reference sequence). This CDR3 region has 14 residues. V was shortened by 0 bases and J by 5 bases, with 8 bases between the two germline ends. CDR3 sequence reads: CATSREGGDQPQHF. The CDR3 DNA reads as TGTGCCACCAGCAGAGAAGGAGGGGATCAGCCCCAGCATTTT.

This clone was detected once. This chain uses TRBV24-1 with TRBJ1-5; TRBD1 matches at 7 bases. Germline V lookup: CDR1 KGHDR, CDR2 SFDVKD. The CDR3 contains 16 residues. Germline trimming cut 4 bases from V and 1 base from J; bases unmatched to any gene: 6. The CDR3, as DNA: TGTGCCACCAGTGACTCCGACAGGGCGAGCAATCAGCCCCAGCATTTT. Encoded protein: CATSDSDRASNQPQHF.

This clone was observed a few times. This chain uses TRBV11-2 with TRBJ2-7; D unresolved. Germline V gene lookup returns CDR1 SGHAT and CDR2 FQNNGV. This CDR3 comprises 15 residues. Deletions cut 4 bases from V and 0 bases from J, with 13 bases between. The CDR3 spells CASSSGHGPSYEQYF. The CDR3, as DNA: TGTGCCAGCAGCTCAGGCCATGGGCCCTCCTACGAGCAGTACTTC.

The chain has TRBV18 and TRBJ1-5; TRBD1 agrees at 11 bases. J gave up 8 bases and V 4 bases, and 4 bases lay outside the gene matches. Germline-derived CDR1 and CDR2 are KGHSH and LQKENI. The CDR3 has 14 residues. CDR3 loop: CASSLGTGGKPQHF. In DNA form, the CDR3 reads TGTGCCAGCTCACTGGGGACAGGGGGGAAGCCCCAGCATTTT.

The V call is TRBV7-9, the J call TRBJ2-3; D is unclear. Germline CDR1 is SEHNR and CDR2 is FQNEAQ (reference sequence). The CDR3 length is 18 residues. V lost 5 bases to trimming and J lost 0 bases, with 21 bases between them. The CDR3 DNA is TGTGCCAGCAGCCTAAGTTACGATATAGCTCTGAGCACAGATACGCAGTATTTT. Translated, it gives CASSLSYDIALSTDTQYF.